These T cell receptor beta chains were read from a single sample in a study of naive and memory T cell subsets. TCRdb reanalysed the UMI-ligation and nested PCR reads using MiXCR and keeps one entry per CDR3 protein. The sample records under 150,000 distinct CDR3 sequences, 15% to 20% being singletons. The source material was naive CD8+ T cells from blood. Source of these receptors: a human donor in good health. Each CDR3 is given with its conserved first and last residue. The D gene is left open where the match is weak. Some rows have no size entry. The others give once, few or many, or a class for an expanded clone.

v_gene	j_gene	d_gene	abundance	CDR3nt	CDR3aa
TRBV4-3	TRBJ2-1	-	-	TGCGCCAGCAGCCCTTCTCGGGGCGGGGTGTACAATGAGCAGTTCTTC	CASSPSRGGVYNEQFF
TRBV5-1	TRBJ2-3	TRBD1	few	TGCGCCAGCAGCTTCCGGGACAGCCTAACAGATACGCAGTATTTT	CASSFRDSLTDTQYF
TRBV7-9	TRBJ2-1	-	few	TGTGCCGGGGAGAACAACAATGAGCAGTTCTTC	CAGENNNEQFF
TRBV6-2/TRBV6-3	TRBJ2-7	-	few	TGTGCCAGCAGCCCTTCCCTCTTTGGATCGTCGGACGAGCAGTACTTC	CASSPSLFGSSDEQYF
TRBV12-3/TRBV12-4	TRBJ1-2	-	-	TGTGCCAGCAGCCCATCAGTGAAGGCCTTGGTTGATGGCTACACCTTC	CASSPSVKALVDGYTF
TRBV11-2	TRBJ2-5	-	-	TGTGCCAGCAGCTCCCTAGCGCACAGCGAGACCCAGTACTTC	CASSSLAHSETQYF
TRBV4-1	TRBJ2-1	TRBD2	few	TGCGCCAGCAGCCAAGTTCTAGCGGGAGCAGAGCAGTTCTTC	CASSQVLAGAEQFF
TRBV29-1	TRBJ2-3	-	-	TGCAGCGTTGATGTGGATTCTAGCACAGATACGCAGTATTTT	CSVDVDSSTDTQYF
TRBV5-1	TRBJ2-4	TRBD1	-	TGCGCCAGCAGCCCCCGACAGGGACAAAAAAACATTCAGTACTTC	CASSPRQGQKNIQYF
TRBV4-1	TRBJ2-1	-	once	TGCGCCAGCAGCCGAGATCACCAGGACGGTGAGCAGTTCTTC	CASSRDHQDGEQFF
TRBV28	TRBJ1-1	TRBD1	-	TGTGCCAGTGAGGGGGCGATGAACACTGAAGCTTTCTTT	CASEGAMNTEAFF
TRBV20-1	TRBJ2-2	TRBD1	-	TGCAGTGCTAGAACAGGGGAACGAAACACCGGGGAGCTGTTTTTT	CSARTGERNTGELFF
TRBV4-1	TRBJ2-7	-	-	TGCGCCAGCAGCCAGGCCCGGGACGGAGGGGTCGAGCAGTACTTC	CASSQARDGGVEQYF
TRBV30	TRBJ1-1	-	few	TGTGCCTGGAGCAGCTCCACTGAAGCTTTCTTT	CAWSSSTEAFF
TRBV28	TRBJ2-5	TRBD2	few	TGTGCCAGCAGTTTAAGCGGGAGCTTCCAAGAGACCCAGTACTTC	CASSLSGSFQETQYF
TRBV28	TRBJ2-7	-	few	TGTGCCAGCAGTTTATACACCGCCGAGCAGTACTTC	CASSLYTAEQYF
TRBV7-9	TRBJ1-1	TRBD1	few	TGTGCCAGCAGCCTGGGGACAGTCGTGAACACTGAAGCTTTCTTT	CASSLGTVVNTEAFF
TRBV12-5	TRBJ1-1	-	-	TGTACTAGTGGTTTTGGCTGGACTGAAGCTTTCTTT	CTSGFGWTEAFF
TRBV11-2	TRBJ2-1	-	-	TGTGCCAGCAGTTCCCCTAGCGTCGGTTCGTACAATGAGCAGTTCTTC	CASSSPSVGSYNEQFF
TRBV27	TRBJ2-7	TRBD2	few	TGTGCCAGTAAATTAGCGGGGGTACCCTACGAGCAGTACTTC	CASKLAGVPYEQYF
TRBV28	TRBJ1-5	TRBD1	-	TGTGCCAGCTCGGGACAGAATCAGCCCCAGCATTTT	CASSGQNQPQHF
TRBV6-5	TRBJ2-2	-	-	TGTGCCAGCAGTTCAGTTTCCCGGGAGCTGTTTTTT	CASSSVSRELFF
TRBV4-1	TRBJ2-2	-	few	TGCGCCAGCAGCCACACCCCACGGGGGACCGGGGAGCTGTTTTTT	CASSHTPRGTGELFF
TRBV29-1	TRBJ1-1	-	few	TGCGCCAATAGGGAGAACACTGAAGCTTTCTTT	CANRENTEAFF
TRBV13	TRBJ2-1	TRBD2	-	TGTGCCAGCAGCCCGAAGACTAGCGGGAGGTATGACAATGAGCAGTTCTTC	CASSPKTSGRYDNEQFF
TRBV6-2/TRBV6-3	TRBJ1-2	TRBD1	-	TGTGCCAGCAGTTACCCCGGGGACAGGAAAAACTATGGCTACACCTTC	CASSYPGDRKNYGYTF
TRBV7-9	TRBJ2-1	-	few	TGTGCCAGCAGCTTAAGCTTGGCGGGCGATTTCAATGAGCAGTTCTTC	CASSLSLAGDFNEQFF
TRBV30	TRBJ2-1	TRBD2	-	TGTGCCTGGAGTGTAGACTTGGGACTAGCGGACAATGAGCAGTTCTTC	CAWSVDLGLADNEQFF
TRBV27	TRBJ2-7	-	-	TGTGCCAGCAGTTACGGGGATGCCTACGAGCAGTACTTC	CASSYGDAYEQYF
TRBV7-6	TRBJ2-7	-	few	TGTGCCAGCAGCTTAAACGACGGAGACTCCTACGAGCAGTACTTC	CASSLNDGDSYEQYF
TRBV3-1	TRBJ1-1	-	many	TGTGCCAGCAGCCCCTTAGACAGTCTGAACACTGAAGCTTTCTTT	CASSPLDSLNTEAFF
TRBV4-2	TRBJ1-5	-	few	TGTGCCAGCAGCCAAGAAGAGGCACTTCAGCCCCAGCATTTT	CASSQEEALQPQHF
TRBV7-6	TRBJ1-5	-	-	TGTGCCAGCAGCTCCTCCGGAGGGGCCGGCAATCAGCCCCAGCATTTT	CASSSSGGAGNQPQHF
TRBV6-5	TRBJ1-1	TRBD1	few	TGTGCCAGCAGTCCTTGGACAGGGGCTGATGAAGCTTTCTTT	CASSPWTGADEAFF
TRBV6-2/TRBV6-3	TRBJ2-7	-	few	TGTGCCAGCAGTTACTTCGCGGGATCCCTGCTCGAGCAGTACTTC	CASSYFAGSLLEQYF
TRBV27	TRBJ2-1	-	few	TGTGCCACCCGTGGGGGATTAGACAATGAGCAGTTCTTC	CATRGGLDNEQFF
TRBV27	TRBJ2-7	-	few	TGTGCCAGCGGGGAAGGGATGGAGCAGTACTTC	CASGEGMEQYF
TRBV9	TRBJ2-5	TRBD2	-	TGTGCCAGCAGCGTGGGGACTAGCGGCCTAGGGGAGACCCAGTACTTC	CASSVGTSGLGETQYF
TRBV13	TRBJ1-1	-	-	TGTGCCAGCAGCTTCACAGGTTCCAAGAACACTGAAGCTTTCTTT	CASSFTGSKNTEAFF
TRBV28	TRBJ2-7	-	few	TGTGCCAGCAGTTATCTAGGGTCCTACGAGCAGTACTTC	CASSYLGSYEQYF
TRBV6-5	TRBJ2-1	-	-	TGTGCCAGCAGTTTGGGTAGGGCCTCGGTCAATGAGCAGTTCTTC	CASSLGRASVNEQFF
TRBV28	TRBJ1-5	-	many	TGTGCCAGCAGTCTTCAGGGTGAGGGGATGCCCCAGCATTTT	CASSLQGEGMPQHF
TRBV27	TRBJ1-6	-	-	TGTGCCAGCAGTTTGTCCTATAATTCACCCCTCCACTTT	CASSLSYNSPLHF
TRBV4-3	TRBJ2-3	TRBD2	-	TGCGCCAGCAGCCCCGGACTAGCGGAGCCTCGAGGGACAGATACGCAGTATTTT	CASSPGLAEPRGTDTQYF
TRBV27	TRBJ2-7	TRBD1	-	TGTGCCAGCAGTTGGACAGGAGACCGCTACGAGCAGTACTTC	CASSWTGDRYEQYF
TRBV12-3/TRBV12-4	TRBJ2-1	-	few	TGTGCCAGCAGTTTAGTCGGGAGCTCCTACAATGAGCAGTTCTTC	CASSLVGSSYNEQFF
TRBV10-2	TRBJ2-7	TRBD1	few	TGCGCCAGCAGGACCCGACAGGGCTACGAGCAGTACTTC	CASRTRQGYEQYF
TRBV28	TRBJ2-5	-	few	TGTGCCAGCAGTTTATTGGCAGGTGGACAAGAGACCCAGTACTTC	CASSLLAGGQETQYF
TRBV15	TRBJ2-1	-	few	TGTGCCACCAGCAGAGCCCAGGGGGGCGACTACAATGAGCAGTTCTTC	CATSRAQGGDYNEQFF
TRBV5-4	TRBJ1-1	-	-	TGTGCCAGCAGCCAGCCGCCAGGGATGAACACTGAAGCTTTCTTT	CASSQPPGMNTEAFF
TRBV28	TRBJ1-5	-	few	TGTGCCAGCAGTTTCAATAGCAATCAGCCCCAGCATTTT	CASSFNSNQPQHF
TRBV7-9	TRBJ2-5	-	few	TGTGCCAGCAGCACCGGGACATCGCAAGAGACCCAGTACTTC	CASSTGTSQETQYF
TRBV29-1	TRBJ2-4	-	few	TGCAGCGTTGAAGATCAAGGAGCATCGAACATTCAGTACTTC	CSVEDQGASNIQYF
TRBV28	TRBJ1-3	-	few	TGTGCCAGCAGCTGGCCCAATCCTGACAGGGGAAACACCATATATTTT	CASSWPNPDRGNTIYF
TRBV29-1	TRBJ2-7	-	few	TGCAGCGTTGAATATGGGGGGTCTTACGAGCAGTACTTC	CSVEYGGSYEQYF
TRBV4-2	TRBJ2-5	TRBD2	-	TGTGCCAGCAGCCAAGACGGTTCGGGAGGAGAGACCCAGTACTTC	CASSQDGSGGETQYF
TRBV6-5	TRBJ2-7	TRBD2	-	TGTGCCAGCAGACACCTTCTACCGGGACTAGCGACCTCCTACGAGCAGTACTTC	CASRHLLPGLATSYEQYF
TRBV4-3	TRBJ2-7	TRBD1	-	TGCGCCAGCAGCCAGGACAGGGGGGGCTACGAGCAGTACTTC	CASSQDRGGYEQYF
TRBV27	TRBJ1-1	-	-	TGTGCCAGCAGTCCCCCGACGGATGCGGGCACTGAAGCTTTCTTT	CASSPPTDAGTEAFF